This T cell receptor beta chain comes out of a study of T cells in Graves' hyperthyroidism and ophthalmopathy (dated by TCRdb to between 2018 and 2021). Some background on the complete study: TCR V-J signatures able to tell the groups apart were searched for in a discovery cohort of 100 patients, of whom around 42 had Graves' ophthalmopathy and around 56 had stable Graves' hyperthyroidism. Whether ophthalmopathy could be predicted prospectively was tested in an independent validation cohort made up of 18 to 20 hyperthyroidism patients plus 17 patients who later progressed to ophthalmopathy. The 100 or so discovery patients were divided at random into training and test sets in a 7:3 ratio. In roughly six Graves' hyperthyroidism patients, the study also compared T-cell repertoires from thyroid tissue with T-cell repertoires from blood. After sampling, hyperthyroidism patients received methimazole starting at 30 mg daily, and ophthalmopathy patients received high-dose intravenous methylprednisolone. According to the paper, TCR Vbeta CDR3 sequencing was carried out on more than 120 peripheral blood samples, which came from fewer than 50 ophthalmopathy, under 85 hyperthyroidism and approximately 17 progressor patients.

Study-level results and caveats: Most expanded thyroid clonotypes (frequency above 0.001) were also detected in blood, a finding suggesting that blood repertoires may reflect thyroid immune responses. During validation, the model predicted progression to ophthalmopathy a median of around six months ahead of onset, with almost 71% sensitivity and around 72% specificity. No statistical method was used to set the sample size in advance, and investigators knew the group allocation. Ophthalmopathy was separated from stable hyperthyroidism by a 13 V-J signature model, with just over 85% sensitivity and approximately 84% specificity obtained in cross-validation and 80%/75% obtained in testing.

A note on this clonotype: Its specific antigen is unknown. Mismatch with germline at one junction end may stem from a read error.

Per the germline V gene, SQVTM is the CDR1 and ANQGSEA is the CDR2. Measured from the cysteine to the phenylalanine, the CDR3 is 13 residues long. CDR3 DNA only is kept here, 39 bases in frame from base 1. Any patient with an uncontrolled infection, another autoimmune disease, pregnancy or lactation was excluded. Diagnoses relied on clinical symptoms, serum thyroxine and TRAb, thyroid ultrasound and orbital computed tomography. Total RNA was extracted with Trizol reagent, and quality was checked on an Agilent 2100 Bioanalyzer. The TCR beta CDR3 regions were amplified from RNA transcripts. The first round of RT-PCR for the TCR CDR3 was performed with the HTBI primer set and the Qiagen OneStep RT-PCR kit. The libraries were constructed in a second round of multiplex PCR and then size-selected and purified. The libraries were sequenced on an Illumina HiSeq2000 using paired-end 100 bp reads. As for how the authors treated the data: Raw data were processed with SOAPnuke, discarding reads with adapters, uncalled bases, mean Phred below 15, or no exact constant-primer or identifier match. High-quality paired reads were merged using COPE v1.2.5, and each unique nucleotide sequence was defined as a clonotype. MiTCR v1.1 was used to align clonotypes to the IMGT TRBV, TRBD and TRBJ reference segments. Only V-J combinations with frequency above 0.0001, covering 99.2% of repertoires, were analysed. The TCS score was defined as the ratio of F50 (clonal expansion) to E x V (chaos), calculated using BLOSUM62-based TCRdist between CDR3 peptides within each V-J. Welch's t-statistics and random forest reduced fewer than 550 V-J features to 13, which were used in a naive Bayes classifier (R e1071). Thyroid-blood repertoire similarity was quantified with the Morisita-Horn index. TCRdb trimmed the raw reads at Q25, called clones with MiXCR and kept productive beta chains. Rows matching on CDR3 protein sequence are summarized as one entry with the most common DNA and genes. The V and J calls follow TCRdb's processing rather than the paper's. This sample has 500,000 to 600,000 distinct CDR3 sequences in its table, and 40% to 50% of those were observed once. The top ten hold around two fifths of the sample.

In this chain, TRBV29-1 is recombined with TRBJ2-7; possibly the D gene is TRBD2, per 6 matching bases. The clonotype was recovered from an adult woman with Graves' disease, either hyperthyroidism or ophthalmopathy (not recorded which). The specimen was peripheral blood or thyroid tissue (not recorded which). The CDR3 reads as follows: CSVGGRTAYERQF. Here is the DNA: TGCAGCGTCGGAGGGAGAACAGCTTACGAGCGACAATTC.